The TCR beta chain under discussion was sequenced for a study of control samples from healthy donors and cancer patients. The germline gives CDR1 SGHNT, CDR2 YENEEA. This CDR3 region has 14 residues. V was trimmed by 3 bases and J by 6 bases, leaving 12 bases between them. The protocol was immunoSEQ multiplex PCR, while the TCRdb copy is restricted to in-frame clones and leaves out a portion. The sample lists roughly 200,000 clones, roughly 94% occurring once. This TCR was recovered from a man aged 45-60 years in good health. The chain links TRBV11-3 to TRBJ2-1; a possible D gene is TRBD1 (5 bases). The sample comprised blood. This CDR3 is CASSFQGVGNEQFF. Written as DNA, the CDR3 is TGTGCCAGCAGCTTCCAAGGGGTCGGCAATGAGCAGTTCTTC.